This T cell receptor (beta chain) was recorded in a study of T cells after yellow fever vaccination. TCRdb re-called the 5' RACE reads through MiXCR, storing one row per CDR3 protein. The data contain roughly 30,000 distinct CDR3 sequences, 5.5% to 8% of them singletons. There are a few counts of this clonotype. The CDR3 runs to 15 residues. J was trimmed by 3 bases and V by 5 bases; bases with no gene match: 7. Germline V gives CDR1 SNHLY, CDR2 FYNNEI. The sequence derives from a man aged 25-45 years who received the YFV17D yellow fever vaccine. Source: PBMCs, either bulk or a sorted T-cell subset (CD4+, CD8+, memory, or dextramer-sorted; not recorded which), taken on the day of the yellow fever booster vaccination. V and J are TRBV2 and TRBJ2-3, with 8 bases that match TRBD1. For the CDR3, the DNA is TGTGCCAGCAGTCCAACAGGGGGTGGAACAGATACGCAGTATTTT. Residues: CASSPTGGGTDTQYF.